A selection of T cell receptor beta chains follows, all from one sample in a study of type 1 and type 2 diabetes patients. TCRdb re-derived calls from the multiplex PCR reads in MiXCR, one entry per CDR3 protein. The data contain more than 250,000 distinct CDR3 sequences, around 47% of them singletons. Sequenced: peripheral blood mononuclear cells (PBMCs). Source of these receptors: a man between 18 and 35 years old with type 2 diabetes. Both conserved end residues are part of each CDR3. The D gene is left open where the match is weak. Rows may omit the clone size; those that give it use once, few, many or a size class.

v_gene: TRBV7-2
j_gene: TRBJ2-1
abundance: .
d_gene: TRBD2
CDR3aa: CASSLRGGLAGRSEQFF
CDR3nt: TGTGCCAGCAGCTTAAGGGGAGGACTAGCGGGTAGGAGTGAGCAGTTCTTC

v_gene: TRBV20-1
j_gene: TRBJ2-3
abundance: .
d_gene: TRBD2
CDR3aa: CSATLAGRTDTQYF
CDR3nt: TGCAGTGCAACCCTAGCGGGTCGCACAGATACGCAGTATTTT

v_gene: TRBV6-6
j_gene: TRBJ2-2
abundance: .
d_gene: TRBD1
CDR3aa: CASSLLSGTGGTGELFF
CDR3nt: TGTGCCAGCAGTCTCCTTTCCGGGACAGGGGGGACCGGGGAGCTGTTTTTT

v_gene: TRBV15
j_gene: TRBJ2-7
abundance: .
d_gene: .
CDR3aa: CATSVDGSYEQYF
CDR3nt: TGTGCCACCAGCGTGGATGGATCCTACGAGCAGTACTTC

v_gene: TRBV27
j_gene: TRBJ2-1
abundance: .
d_gene: .
CDR3aa: CASADRLGLYEQFF
CDR3nt: TGTGCCAGCGCCGATAGATTGGGCCTCTACGAGCAGTTCTTC

v_gene: TRBV20-1
j_gene: TRBJ2-3
abundance: .
d_gene: TRBD1
CDR3aa: CSAPGQGADTQYF
CDR3nt: TGCAGTGCTCCCGGACAGGGGGCAGATACGCAGTATTTT

v_gene: TRBV27
j_gene: TRBJ1-2
abundance: .
d_gene: .
CDR3aa: CASRGLDRPVGYTF
CDR3nt: TGTGCCAGCAGGGGTCTAGATCGCCCGGTGGGCTACACCTTC

v_gene: TRBV2
j_gene: TRBJ1-4
abundance: few
d_gene: .
CDR3aa: CASGFNGQINEKLFF
CDR3nt: TGTGCCAGCGGGTTTAACGGACAGATTAATGAAAAACTGTTTTTT

v_gene: TRBV18
j_gene: TRBJ2-7
abundance: few
d_gene: .
CDR3aa: CASSPPGDPYEQYF
CDR3nt: TGTGCCAGCTCACCACCCGGGGATCCCTACGAGCAGTACTTC

v_gene: TRBV6-6
j_gene: TRBJ1-1
abundance: .
d_gene: .
CDR3aa: CASIREGNTEAFF
CDR3nt: TGTGCCAGCATTCGGGAAGGAAACACTGAAGCTTTCTTT

v_gene: TRBV6-1
j_gene: TRBJ1-6
abundance: few
d_gene: TRBD1
CDR3aa: CATHRGTDNSPLHF
CDR3nt: TGTGCCACCCACAGGGGGACGGATAATTCACCCCTCCACTTT

v_gene: TRBV5-6
j_gene: TRBJ2-1
abundance: .
d_gene: .
CDR3aa: CASSFGASSYNEQFF
CDR3nt: TGTGCCAGCAGCTTCGGGGCAAGCTCCTACAATGAGCAGTTCTTC

v_gene: TRBV7-9
j_gene: TRBJ1-1
abundance: .
d_gene: TRBD1
CDR3aa: CASSPTGSFEAFF
CDR3nt: TGTGCCAGCAGCCCGACAGGGTCGTTTGAAGCTTTCTTT

v_gene: TRBV5-1
j_gene: TRBJ2-5
abundance: .
d_gene: TRBD2
CDR3aa: CASSLVVAGGETQYF
CDR3nt: TGCGCCAGCAGCTTGGTCGTAGCGGGGGGAGAGACCCAGTACTTC

v_gene: TRBV14
j_gene: TRBJ2-7
abundance: few
d_gene: TRBD2
CDR3aa: CASSQQAGGTYEQYF
CDR3nt: TGTGCCAGCAGCCAACAAGCGGGAGGTACCTACGAGCAGTACTTC

v_gene: TRBV19
j_gene: TRBJ1-4
abundance: .
d_gene: TRBD1
CDR3aa: CASSTLRDRANEKLFF
CDR3nt: TGTGCCAGTAGTACGCTCCGGGACAGGGCTAATGAAAAACTGTTTTTT

v_gene: TRBV6-5
j_gene: TRBJ1-4
abundance: .
d_gene: TRBD1
CDR3aa: CASSSGTGITKLFF
CDR3nt: TGTGCCAGCAGCTCCGGGACAGGGATCACTAAACTGTTTTTT

v_gene: TRBV6-1
j_gene: TRBJ1-6
abundance: few
d_gene: .
CDR3aa: CATLGAGLSPLHF
CDR3nt: TGTGCCACCCTGGGGGCAGGGCTATCACCCCTCCACTTT

v_gene: TRBV2
j_gene: TRBJ2-7
abundance: many
d_gene: TRBD2
CDR3aa: CASREAIGLASYEQYF
CDR3nt: TGTGCCAGCAGGGAAGCGATAGGACTAGCATCCTACGAGCAGTACTTC

v_gene: TRBV6-6
j_gene: TRBJ2-3
abundance: few
d_gene: .
CDR3aa: CASSPLIGYTDTQYF
CDR3nt: TGTGCCAGCAGTCCCCTTATAGGGTACACAGATACGCAGTATTTT

v_gene: TRBV12-3/TRBV12-4
j_gene: TRBJ2-7
abundance: once
d_gene: .
CDR3aa: CASSLARSGPSYEQYF
CDR3nt: TGTGCCAGCAGTTTGGCCCGTAGCGGACCCTCCTACGAGCAGTACTTC

v_gene: TRBV20-1
j_gene: TRBJ2-1
abundance: few
d_gene: TRBD2
CDR3aa: CSARTSPGLARYNEQFF
CDR3nt: TGCAGTGCTAGAACTTCTCCGGGACTAGCGAGGTACAATGAGCAGTTCTTC

v_gene: TRBV12-3/TRBV12-4
j_gene: TRBJ2-5
abundance: .
d_gene: TRBD1
CDR3aa: CASSLGTGPGETQYF
CDR3nt: TGTGCCAGCAGTTTGGGGACAGGCCCCGGAGAGACCCAGTACTTC

v_gene: TRBV7-8
j_gene: TRBJ2-7
abundance: .
d_gene: TRBD1
CDR3aa: CASSSGQVTAYEQYF
CDR3nt: TGTGCCAGCAGCTCAGGACAGGTTACCGCCTACGAGCAGTACTTC

v_gene: TRBV27
j_gene: TRBJ1-1
abundance: .
d_gene: TRBD1
CDR3aa: CASSLSRGRAEAFF
CDR3nt: TGTGCCAGCAGCTTATCCAGGGGGCGGGCTGAAGCTTTCTTT

v_gene: TRBV12-3/TRBV12-4
j_gene: TRBJ2-3
abundance: .
d_gene: .
CDR3aa: CASRPLADTQYF
CDR3nt: TGTGCCAGCAGACCACTAGCAGATACGCAGTATTTT

v_gene: TRBV7-2
j_gene: TRBJ1-6
abundance: .
d_gene: .
CDR3aa: CASSSIPRNSPLHF
CDR3nt: TGTGCCAGCAGCTCGATACCGAGAAATTCACCCCTCCACTTT

v_gene: TRBV20-1
j_gene: TRBJ1-4
abundance: .
d_gene: TRBD1
CDR3aa: CSARINRGNEKLFF
CDR3nt: TGCAGTGCTAGAATAAACAGGGGTAATGAAAAACTGTTTTTT

v_gene: TRBV7-3
j_gene: TRBJ2-1
abundance: few
d_gene: .
CDR3aa: CASSVLHQNEQFF
CDR3nt: TGTGCCAGCAGCGTCCTCCATCAAAATGAGCAGTTCTTC

v_gene: TRBV10-3
j_gene: TRBJ1-3
abundance: .
d_gene: .
CDR3aa: CASSQSDGVSGNTIYF
CDR3nt: TGTGCCAGCAGTCAATCGGACGGTGTCTCTGGAAACACCATATATTTT

v_gene: TRBV6-1
j_gene: TRBJ2-5
abundance: .
d_gene: .
CDR3aa: CASRFLSPEETQYF
CDR3nt: TGTGCCAGCAGGTTCCTATCACCGGAGGAGACCCAGTACTTC

v_gene: TRBV14
j_gene: TRBJ1-1
abundance: .
d_gene: .
CDR3aa: CASSHQPDVNTEAFF
CDR3nt: TGTGCCAGCAGCCACCAACCGGATGTTAACACTGAAGCTTTCTTT

v_gene: TRBV12-3/TRBV12-4
j_gene: TRBJ2-1
abundance: .
d_gene: .
CDR3aa: CASSSSAGRGHNEQFF
CDR3nt: TGTGCCAGCAGTTCGAGCGCGGGAAGAGGTCACAATGAGCAGTTCTTC

v_gene: TRBV6-1
j_gene: TRBJ1-1
abundance: .
d_gene: .
CDR3aa: CASSYRSQGNTEAFF
CDR3nt: TGTGCCAGCAGTTACAGATCCCAGGGGAACACTGAAGCTTTCTTT

v_gene: TRBV19
j_gene: TRBJ2-3
abundance: few
d_gene: TRBD2
CDR3aa: CASRTSGGETQYF
CDR3nt: TGTGCCAGCCGAACTAGCGGAGGAGAAACGCAGTATTTT

v_gene: TRBV14
j_gene: TRBJ1-2
abundance: .
d_gene: .
CDR3aa: CASSQVTGVGYGYTF
CDR3nt: TGTGCCAGCAGCCAAGTAACCGGGGTCGGCTATGGCTACACCTTC

v_gene: TRBV29-1
j_gene: TRBJ2-5
abundance: .
d_gene: .
CDR3aa: CSVEEVWSQETQYF
CDR3nt: TGCAGCGTTGAAGAGGTTTGGAGTCAAGAGACCCAGTACTTC

v_gene: TRBV9
j_gene: TRBJ1-4
abundance: .
d_gene: .
CDR3aa: CASSPSASGRPNEKLFF
CDR3nt: TGTGCCAGCAGTCCCTCGGCCTCAGGACGGCCTAATGAAAAACTGTTTTTT

v_gene: TRBV28
j_gene: TRBJ1-6
abundance: few
d_gene: .
CDR3aa: CASSLAPDSYNSPLHF
CDR3nt: TGTGCCAGCAGTCTCGCACCCGACTCCTATAATTCACCCCTCCACTTT

v_gene: TRBV25-1
j_gene: TRBJ1-1
abundance: few
d_gene: .
CDR3aa: CASSVSEVSTEAFF
CDR3nt: TGTGCCAGCAGTGTAAGTGAGGTCAGCACTGAAGCTTTCTTT

v_gene: TRBV7-8
j_gene: TRBJ1-1
abundance: .
d_gene: TRBD1
CDR3aa: CASSLFIRLTGGNTEAFF
CDR3nt: TGTGCCAGCAGCTTATTTATACGCCTGACAGGGGGGAACACTGAAGCTTTCTTT

v_gene: TRBV9
j_gene: TRBJ2-1
abundance: .
d_gene: TRBD1
CDR3aa: CASSVDGTDYNEQFF
CDR3nt: TGTGCCAGCAGCGTAGACGGGACAGATTACAATGAGCAGTTCTTC

v_gene: TRBV20-1
j_gene: TRBJ2-7
abundance: few
d_gene: TRBD2
CDR3aa: CSARDRLASYEQYF
CDR3nt: TGCAGTGCTAGAGATAGACTAGCCTCCTACGAGCAGTACTTC

v_gene: TRBV7-2
j_gene: TRBJ1-2
abundance: .
d_gene: TRBD1
CDR3aa: CASSLESGGDYGYTF
CDR3nt: TGTGCCAGCAGCTTAGAGTCAGGGGGCGACTATGGCTACACCTTC

v_gene: TRBV6-6
j_gene: TRBJ1-3
abundance: once
d_gene: .
CDR3aa: CASSLTWNTIYF
CDR3nt: TGTGCCAGCAGTTTGACATGGAACACCATATATTTT

v_gene: TRBV28
j_gene: TRBJ2-3
abundance: .
d_gene: .
CDR3aa: CASSSRDSRPVADTQYF
CDR3nt: TGTGCCAGCAGTTCCCGGGACTCCAGGCCGGTTGCAGATACGCAGTATTTT

v_gene: TRBV2
j_gene: TRBJ2-5
abundance: .
d_gene: TRBD2
CDR3aa: CASATSGRAGGLNQYF
CDR3nt: TGTGCCAGCGCTACTAGCGGGAGGGCCGGCGGGTTGAACCAGTACTTC

v_gene: TRBV20-1
j_gene: TRBJ2-3
abundance: .
d_gene: TRBD1
CDR3aa: CSAFLPGQGASDTQYF
CDR3nt: TGCAGTGCTTTTCTCCCGGGACAGGGGGCGTCAGATACGCAGTATTTT

v_gene: TRBV29-1
j_gene: TRBJ2-5
abundance: many
d_gene: TRBD1
CDR3aa: CSVWTGEETQYF
CDR3nt: TGCAGCGTTTGGACAGGGGAAGAGACCCAGTACTTC

v_gene: TRBV4-2
j_gene: TRBJ1-6
abundance: few
d_gene: .
CDR3aa: CASTRGSYNSPLHF
CDR3nt: TGTGCCAGCACGAGGGGTTCCTATAATTCACCCCTCCACTTT